This TCR beta chain stems from a study of cytomegalovirus exposure and HLA in healthy donors. The wider study: Within the Caucasian-associated ancestry cluster were under 85% of the approximately 400 genotyped donors.

V lost 6 bases, J lost 8 bases, and 6 bases stayed unmatched. This CDR3 contains 12 residues. Germline values: CDR1 MNHEY, CDR2 SVGAGI. Researchers ran the PCR with 60 Vbeta and 13 Jbeta primers. The repertoire was sequenced with immunoSEQ multiplex PCR; TCRdb's copy has only in-frame clones and lacks some. The data contain about 250,000 clones, more than 70% of them seen just once; the ten biggest clones take up 0.47%. As regards this clone: Its cognate antigen is unknown.

Overall study findings and caveats: Overall, around 150 TCR beta chains were annotated as cytomegalovirus-associated. What a later analysis reportedly showed was that an Asian-associated ancestry cluster had fewer N-insertions than the 666-donor mean.

Healthy donors of bone marrow made up the group. This clonotype was sampled from a boy younger than 18 in good health and CMV-seronegative. The sequenced material came from PBMCs. The V call is TRBV6-5, the J call TRBJ1-2; the match to TRBD1 covers 7 bases. The CDR3 region is CASRGDSGGYTF. CDR3 sequence (DNA): TGTGCCAGCAGAGGGGACAGCGGAGGCTACACCTTC.